This T cell receptor beta chain was recorded in a study of T cell responses to AZD1222 COVID-19 vaccine. General study findings and limits: Recipients of two AZD1222 doses showed rising Spike-specific TCR breadth and depth.

Points on this clone: Its specificity is not known.

Produced via immunoSEQ multiplex PCR; TCRdb's table is partial and in-frame only. The top ten hold almost 5.5% of the sample, which has some 120,000 clones, about 90% seen once. CDR1 and CDR2 (germline): MDHEN, SYDVKM. With 1 base clipped from V and 2 bases from J, the junction kept 2 bases outside the gene matches. The CDR3 is made up of 16 amino acids. The input for sequencing was peripheral blood, taken on day 0 of AZD1222 vaccination. This sequence joins TRBV28 and TRBJ2-3; TRBD1 matches 11 bases. The receptor was isolated from an adult in good health. The CDR3 region is CASSLSDRGPTDTQYF. The CDR3 nucleotides read TGTGCCAGCAGTTTATCGGACAGGGGGCCCACAGATACGCAGTATTTT.